This entry lists 10 T cell receptor beta chains sequenced from one sample in a study of regulatory T cells in long-lasting Graves disease. To make TCR beta libraries, researchers used iRepertoire HTBI primers and Arm-PCR of CDR3 regions. From the multiplex PCR reads, TCRdb called clonotypes with MiXCR, one entry per CDR3 protein. The sample has more than 450,000 distinct CDR3 sequences, around 12% seen once; the top ten hold over 7%. Time point: newly diagnosed GD, antithyroid drugs for less than 3 months. From PBMCs, RNA was extracted and then used to make the TCR library. The same data also went into a second study, on T cells in Graves' hyperthyroidism and ophthalmopathy.

The sequenced sample was peripheral blood mononuclear cells (PBMCs), obtained at new diagnosis, from a patient treated with antithyroid drugs. These receptors were obtained from a woman in her twenties or thirties with Graves disease.

This clonotype was picked up many times. The genes are TRBV18 and TRBJ2-7; D is possibly TRBD2 (6 bases). Germline V lookup: CDR1 KGHSH, CDR2 LQKENI. Trimming took off 3 bases at V and 2 bases at J, with 11 bases between the two ends. The CDR3 contains 14 residues. Written as DNA, the CDR3 is TGTGCCAGCTCACCGGTTGGCGGGACCTACGAGCAGTACTTC. Its translation: CASSPVGGTYEQYF.

The chain couples TRBV19 to TRBJ2-7; maybe TRBD2 (6 bases). The CDR3 covers 12 residues. Germline V gives CDR1 LNHDA, CDR2 SQIVND (reference sequence). Trimming shortened V by 10 bases and J by 6 bases, and 16 bases separated the two germline ends. The CDR3 nucleotides read TGTGCCACCCAGGCAGGCGGGGTCGAGCAGTACTTC. Protein product: CATQAGGVEQYF. Looking up the rest from reference TRBV19 and TRBJ2-7 gives the full variable domain: DGGITQSPKYLFRKEGQNVTLSCEQNLNHDAMYWYRQDPGQGLRLIYYSQIVNDFQKGDIAEGYSVSREKKESFPLTVTSAQKNPTAFYLCATQAGGVEQYFGPGTRLTVT.

This clonotype was picked up a small number of times. The CDR3 sequence: CASSIHTGVGYTF. The CDR3 bases are TGTGCCAGTAGTATCCATACAGGGGTTGGCTACACCTTC. This chain connects TRBV19 to TRBJ1-2; 7 bases fit TRBD1. In germline, CDR1 is LNHDA, CDR2 SQIVND (reference sequence). The J segment lost 7 bases and the V segment lost 3 bases, leaving 5 bases of the junction unmatched. The length of the CDR3 is 13 residues. The entire variable domain, with the rest obtained from reference TRBV19 and TRBJ1-2, is as follows: DGGITQSPKYLFRKEGQNVTLSCEQNLNHDAMYWYRQDPGQGLRLIYYSQIVNDFQKGDIAEGYSVSREKKESFPLTVTSAQKNPTAFYLCASSIHTGVGYTFGSGTRLTVV.

Ten or more counts support this clonotype. The chain has TRBV13 and TRBJ2-7; 9 nucleotides match TRBD1. This CDR3 spans 14 amino acids. V gave up 3 bases and J gave up 7 bases; unmatched junction bases: 7. Per the germline V gene, CDR1 is PRHDT and CDR2 is FYEKMQ (reference sequence). CDR3 coding DNA: TGTGCCAGCAGCTTCGGGACAGGGCCTCTTGAGCAGTACTTC. Protein sequence: CASSFGTGPLEQYF.

The table lists this clonotype with a count of one. The rearrangement links TRBV12-3 or TRBV12-4 to TRBJ1-2; TRBD1 aligns across 7 bases. V lost 4 bases and J lost 8; bases outside the gene matches: 10. The CDR3 consists of 14 residues. The CDR3 sequence: CASSSPGQFSGYTF. DNA for the CDR3: TGTGCCAGCAGTTCACCGGGACAGTTCTCGGGCTACACCTTC.

This clonotype came up many times. The V and J genes are TRBV27 and TRBJ1-4; D possibly corresponds to TRBD1 (5 bases). Germline V gene data show CDR1 as MNHEY and CDR2 as SMNVEV (reference sequence). Trimming stripped 10 bases from V and 8 bases from J, with 17 bases between. This CDR3 contains 13 residues. CDR3 amino acids: CATSRAWDEKLFF. CDR3 coding DNA: TGTGCCACCTCCAGGGCCTGGGACGAAAAACTGTTTTTT.

This clonotype was counted at least ten times. This sequence joins TRBV5-6 and TRBJ2-7; a weak D match, TRBD1 (6 bases). Germline CDR1 and CDR2: SGHDT and YYEEEE. This CDR3 region has 15 residues. V shed 2 bases and J shed 0 bases, with 12 bases lying between them. The CDR3 spells CASSLSQGFSYEQYF. The CDR3 DNA follows: TGTGCCAGCAGCTTATCACAGGGCTTCTCCTACGAGCAGTACTTC.

This clonotype was observed a few times. A junction boundary mismatches the germline segment, possibly from a read error. The rearrangement uses TRBV20-1 and TRBJ2-5; D remains unclear. CDR3 length equals 11 residues. The germline V gene has CDR1 DFQATT and CDR2 SNEGSKA (reference sequence). The CDR3 nucleotides are TGCAGTGCTAGAGAGGGAAAGACCCAGTGCTTC. Translated: CSAREGKTQCF.

This clonotype was counted many times. One end of the junction fails to match germline, which may point to a read error. The CDR3 DNA sequence: TGTGTCAGCACCTTTCTAGATAATTCACCCCTCCACTTT. It encodes CVSTFLDNSPLHF. V gene TRBV2 combines with J gene TRBJ1-6; D not resolved. The germline V gene has CDR1 SNHLY and CDR2 FYNNEI. The CDR3 has 13 residues.

The sample holds a few counts of this clonotype. The chain uses TRBV6-5 and TRBJ2-1, with 12 nucleotides matching TRBD2. Losses at the gene ends were 2 bases for V and 7 bases for J; bases not matched to a gene: 3. CDR1 is MNHEY, CDR2 SVGAGI, per germline. This CDR3 comprises 15 residues. CDR3 sequence (DNA): TGTGCCAGCAGTTACGGGACTAGCGGGTCGAATGAGCAGTTCTTC. Amino acid sequence: CASSYGTSGSNEQFF.